The 27 T cell receptor beta chains below were found in one sample sequenced in a study of blood T cell repertoires in COVID-19. Measured with immunoSEQ multiplex PCR; TCRdb has only the in-frame clones, and not every one. The data show about 53,000 clones, with 86% seen just once and less than 3% held by the top ten. The sample consisted of peripheral blood. The receptor set was obtained from a man older than 75 with acute or convalescent COVID-19.

This clone has a single count. J is TRBJ2-5 and V is TRBV2; D call uncertain. Germline V gene data show CDR1 as SNHLY and CDR2 as FYNNEI. CDR3 size: 12 residues. Trimming removed 8 bases from V and 7 bases from J, with 14 bases in between. This CDR3 reads CASPSRVGTQYF. The CDR3 DNA sequence: TGTGCCAGCCCATCCCGGGTAGGGACCCAGTACTTC.

This clone was seen only once. The chain combines TRBV9 with TRBJ1-1, with D possibly matching TRBD1 (5 bases). This CDR3 comprises 14 residues. The germline V gene encodes CDR1 SGDLS and CDR2 YYNGEE. V lost 3 bases and J lost 0, with 9 bases in between. The CDR3 DNA reads as TGTGCCAGCAGCGCTACAGGCCTGAACACTGAAGCTTTCTTT. Translated: CASSATGLNTEAFF.

The chain links TRBV7-2 to TRBJ2-3; no clear D. CDR3 size: 13 residues. The V end was cut by 5 bases, the J end by 2 bases, with 8 bases between. Per the germline V gene, CDR1 is SGHTA and CDR2 is FQGNSA. DNA for the CDR3: TGTGCCAGCAGCCCTTTTAACACAGATACGCAGTATTTT. Translated: CASSPFNTDTQYF.

The chain recombines TRBV5-1 with TRBJ1-3, with TRBD1 as a possible D gene (6 bases). Germline V gene data show CDR1 as SGHRS and CDR2 as YFSETQ. The V gene lost 2 bases and the J gene lost 3 bases, with 12 bases spanning the gap. The CDR3 runs to 15 residues. CDR3 in amino acids: CASSFGGAGGNTIYF. The DNA of the CDR3 is TGCGCCAGCAGCTTTGGGGGGGCAGGTGGAAACACCATATATTTT.

V usage is TRBV7-2 and J usage is TRBJ2-1, with 9 bases lining up with TRBD1. CDR3 length: 15 residues. Germline V CDR1 and CDR2: SGHTA, FQGNSA. The V segment lost 5 bases and the J segment 15 bases; nucleotides outside the gene matches: 17. Written as DNA, the CDR3 is TGTGCCAGCAGCCGCACGGGACAGGGCCCATTTAGCCGGTTCTTC. Translated, it gives CASSRTGQGPFSRFF.

This clone was recorded a few times. This chain joins TRBV2 and TRBJ2-7; 8 bases are shared with TRBD1. V trimming: 5 bases; J trimming: 7 bases; junction bases outside the gene matches: 10. Germline V CDR1 and CDR2: SNHLY, FYNNEI. The CDR3 consists of 14 residues. Here the CDR3 reads CASSTDRGPGEQYF. CDR3 nucleotide sequence: TGTGCCAGCAGTACAGACAGGGGCCCGGGGGAGCAGTACTTC.

This chain uses TRBV7-9 with TRBJ1-1; the match to TRBD1 covers 9 bases. In germline, CDR1 is SEHNR, CDR2 FQNEAQ (reference sequence). This CDR3 spans 15 amino acids. J lost 4 bases, V lost 5 bases, and 8 bases had no gene match. Here the CDR3 reads CASSPSAQGATEAFF. In DNA, the CDR3 is TGTGCCAGCAGCCCCTCGGCACAGGGGGCCACTGAAGCTTTCTTT.

This chain connects TRBV5-1 to TRBJ1-4, with D possibly being TRBD1 (6 bases). CDR3 length equals 15 residues. Germline V gene data show CDR1 as SGHRS and CDR2 as YFSETQ. V dropped 0 bases and J dropped 4 bases, with 10 bases sitting between them. CDR3 nucleotides: TGCGCCAGCAGCTTGGCAGGGGCCATTAATGAAAAACTGTTTTTT. Its protein product is CASSLAGAINEKLFF.

V gene TRBV27 combines with J gene TRBJ2-7; 8 positions agree with TRBD1. The V gene's germline CDR1 is MNHEY and CDR2 SMNVEV (reference sequence). The CDR3 spans 14 residues. V lost 5 bases, J lost 5 bases, and 8 bases stayed unmatched. The CDR3, as DNA: TGTGCCAGCAGTCCGACGGACAGGGAACACGAGCAGTACTTC. It is translated as CASSPTDREHEQYF.

The V gene is TRBV9, the J gene TRBJ1-6; D not certain. Trimming took 4 bases from V and 8 from J, leaving 13 bases between them. The CDR3 extends over 14 amino acids. Germline lookup yields CDR1 SGDLS and CDR2 YYNGEE. This chain's CDR3 is CASSPTGSYSPLHF. The CDR3 DNA follows: TGTGCCAGCAGCCCCACGGGATCCTATTCACCCCTCCACTTT.

This chain connects TRBV4-2 to TRBJ1-2; TRBD1 might be the D (6 bases). V lost 4 bases and J 8 bases, leaving 14 bases between the germline ends. The CDR3 is made up of 13 amino acids. Germline V gives CDR1 LGHNA, CDR2 YNFKEQ. The CDR3 here is CASSLGQPGGYTF. CDR3 DNA: TGTGCCAGCAGCCTCGGACAGCCCGGGGGCTACACCTTC.

This chain links TRBV6-2 or TRBV6-3 with TRBJ2-7; D call uncertain. Germline assignment: CDR1 MNHEY and CDR2 SVGEGT. V dropped 5 bases and J dropped 1 base, with 6 bases sitting between them. The CDR3 loop spans 12 amino acids. The CDR3 here is CASSSRSYEQYF. In DNA form, the CDR3 reads TGTGCCAGCAGTAGCAGGTCCTACGAGCAGTACTTC.

The chain employs TRBV6-2 or TRBV6-3 and TRBJ2-7; TRBD2 might be the D (5 bases). V lost 4 bases and J lost 6, with 25 bases in between. Germline V gene sequence: CDR1 MNHEY, CDR2 SVGEGT. The CDR3 loop spans 17 amino acids. The CDR3 bases are TGTGCCAGCAGTTCCCACGAAAAAAGGCTAGCTAAGGTCGAGCAGTACTTC. Its translation: CASSSHEKRLAKVEQYF.

This chain joins TRBV29-1 and TRBJ1-2; the match to TRBD1 covers 11 bases. The CDR3 runs 15 residues. In germline, CDR1 is SQVTM, CDR2 ANQGSEA. The J segment lost 3 bases and the V segment lost 5 bases, leaving 8 bases of the junction unmatched. CDR3 amino acids: CSVTLGQGAYYGYTF. The CDR3 nucleotides are TGCAGCGTTACTCTCGGACAGGGGGCTTACTATGGCTACACCTTC.

V and J are TRBV7-9 and TRBJ1-4; TRBD1 is a possible D gene (6 bases). Deletions cut 0 bases from V and 1 base from J, with 12 bases between. Germline assignment: CDR1 SEHNR and CDR2 FQNEAQ (reference sequence). The CDR3 has 17 amino acids. This CDR3 reads CASSLASHRETNEKLFF. The CDR3 nucleotides read TGTGCCAGCAGCTTAGCTAGCCACAGGGAAACTAATGAAAAACTGTTTTTT.

This chain joins TRBV30 and TRBJ1-6; 9 nucleotides align to TRBD1. CDR1 and CDR2 from the germline V gene are GTSNPN and SVGIG (reference sequence). V gave up 3 bases and J gave up 6 bases; unmatched junction bases: 0. The CDR3 loop spans 13 amino acids. DNA of the CDR3: TGTGCCTGGAGGGGACAGGGTAATTCACCCCTCCACTTT. Protein sequence: CAWRGQGNSPLHF. The entire variable domain, with the rest obtained from reference TRBV30 and TRBJ1-6, is as follows: SQTIHQWPATLVQPVGSPLSLECTVEGTSNPNLYWYRQAAGRGLQLLFYSVGIGQISSEVPQNLSASRPQDRQFILSSKKLLLSDSGFYLCAWRGQGNSPLHFGNGTRLTVT.

The rearrangement joins TRBV6-2 or TRBV6-3 to TRBJ2-2; the match to TRBD1 covers 10 bases. Looked up from germline, CDR1 is MNHEY and CDR2 is SVGEGT. The CDR3 contains 17 residues. The V and J ends lost 4 bases and 0 bases, in that order; junction bases with no gene match: 5. The CDR3 sequence is CASSFRGQGANTGELFF. In DNA form, the CDR3 reads TGTGCCAGCAGTTTCCGTGGACAGGGGGCGAACACCGGGGAGCTGTTTTTT.

V is TRBV9 and J is TRBJ2-7; 7 bases match TRBD1. This CDR3 region has 15 residues. With V trimmed by 0 bases and J by 2 bases, 5 bases remained unmatched. From germline, CDR1 is SGDLS and CDR2 YYNGEE. CDR3 residues: CASSVGYRGTYEQYF. The CDR3 coding sequence is TGTGCCAGCAGCGTAGGGTACAGGGGCACCTACGAGCAGTACTTC.

The chain employs TRBV30 and TRBJ2-7; D possibly corresponds to TRBD2 (6 bases). Trimming left V 0 bases short and J 0 bases short, with 9 bases between. CDR3 length equals 14 residues. Per germline, CDR1 GTSNPN and CDR2 SVGIG (reference sequence). The CDR3 sequence is CAWSVGGASYEQYF. The CDR3 DNA sequence: TGTGCCTGGAGTGTCGGCGGGGCCTCCTACGAGCAGTACTTC.

V and J are TRBV28 and TRBJ2-5; D gene uncertain. The CDR3 has 13 residues. With 6 bases removed from V and 3 bases from J, the gap between germline ends came to 11 bases. Germline CDR1 and CDR2: MDHEN and SYDVKM. The CDR3 protein is CASRSHTKETQYF. The DNA for the CDR3 is TGTGCCAGCAGGTCTCATACAAAAGAGACCCAGTACTTC. Based on the CDR3 plus reference TRBV28 and TRBJ2-5, the full variable domain is DVKVTQSSRYLVKRTGEKVFLECVQDMDHENMFWYRQDPGLGLRLIYFSYDVKMKEKGDIPEGYSVSREKKERFSLILESASTNQTSMYLCASRSHTKETQYFGPGTRLLVL.

V and J are TRBV7-3 and TRBJ2-3; 10 bases fit TRBD2. In germline, CDR1 is SGHTA, CDR2 FQGTGA. The ends lost 6 bases at V and 1 base at J; junction bases unmatched: 4. This CDR3 has 15 residues. CDR3 sequence reads: CASSWGTSGTDTQYF. The CDR3 nucleotides are TGTGCCAGCAGTTGGGGGACTAGCGGCACAGATACGCAGTATTTT.

V gene TRBV23-1 combines with J gene TRBJ1-2; possible D gene TRBD1, 5 bases. TRBV23-1 is classed as an ORF, of uncertain function. Between the trimmed V and J ends, which lost 2 bases and 6 bases, there was a span of 13 bases. The CDR3 extends over 14 amino acids. Written as DNA, the CDR3 is TGCGCCAGCAGTCAAAACCAGGGTTCGGATGGCTACACCTTC. This translates into CASSQNQGSDGYTF.

The rearrangement uses TRBV2 and TRBJ2-3; TRBD2 is a possible D gene (5 bases). Germline V gives CDR1 SNHLY, CDR2 FYNNEI. Trimming shortened V by 6 bases and J by 1 base, and 14 bases separated the two germline ends. This CDR3 region has 15 residues. In DNA, the CDR3 is TGTGCCAGCAGCGACAACGGAGGTGGCACAGATACGCAGTATTTT. Amino acid sequence: CASSDNGGGTDTQYF.

This clone was picked up one time. The chain uses TRBV30 and TRBJ1-2; D may be TRBD1 (5 bases). The V and J ends lost 2 bases and 0 bases respectively, with 16 bases between them. The CDR3 is made up of 16 amino acids. In germline, CDR1 is GTSNPN, CDR2 SVGIG (reference sequence). The CDR3 spells CAWSHLEGRANYGYTF. The CDR3, as DNA: TGTGCCTGGAGTCACCTGGAGGGGAGGGCTAACTATGGCTACACCTTC. Full variable domain (rest looked up from reference TRBV30 and TRBJ1-2): SQTIHQWPATLVQPVGSPLSLECTVEGTSNPNLYWYRQAAGRGLQLLFYSVGIGQISSEVPQNLSASRPQDRQFILSSKKLLLSDSGFYLCAWSHLEGRANYGYTFGSGTRLTVV.

J is TRBJ1-2 and V is TRBV19; 9 bases agree with TRBD1. The CDR3 covers 15 residues. Unmatched junction bases numbered 10, after V lost 3 bases and J lost 8 bases. Germline-derived CDR1 and CDR2 are LNHDA and SQIVND (reference sequence). CDR3 nucleotides: TGTGCCAGTAGTATCCGGGACAGGGTGTTTATCGGCTACACCTTC. It is translated as CASSIRDRVFIGYTF.

The chain has TRBV29-1 and TRBJ1-1, with D possibly TRBD1 on 5 matching bases. CDR3 length: 14 residues. V lost 8 bases and J lost 0, with 16 bases in between. In germline, CDR1 is SQVTM, CDR2 ANQGSEA. The CDR3 loop reads CSLSKGNMNTEAFF. The CDR3 nucleotides are TGCAGCTTAAGCAAGGGGAACATGAACACTGAAGCTTTCTTT.

The CDR3 bases are TGTGCCAGCAGCTTAAGTGGAGGGGGCCTCCAAGAGACCCAGTACTTC. Encoded protein: CASSLSGGGLQETQYF. V gene TRBV11-2 combines with J gene TRBJ2-5, with D possibly being TRBD1 (7 bases). Germline-derived CDR1 and CDR2 are SGHAT and FQNNGV. The CDR3 is 16 residues long. Between the trimmed V and J ends, which lost 2 bases and 1 base, there was a span of 14 bases.